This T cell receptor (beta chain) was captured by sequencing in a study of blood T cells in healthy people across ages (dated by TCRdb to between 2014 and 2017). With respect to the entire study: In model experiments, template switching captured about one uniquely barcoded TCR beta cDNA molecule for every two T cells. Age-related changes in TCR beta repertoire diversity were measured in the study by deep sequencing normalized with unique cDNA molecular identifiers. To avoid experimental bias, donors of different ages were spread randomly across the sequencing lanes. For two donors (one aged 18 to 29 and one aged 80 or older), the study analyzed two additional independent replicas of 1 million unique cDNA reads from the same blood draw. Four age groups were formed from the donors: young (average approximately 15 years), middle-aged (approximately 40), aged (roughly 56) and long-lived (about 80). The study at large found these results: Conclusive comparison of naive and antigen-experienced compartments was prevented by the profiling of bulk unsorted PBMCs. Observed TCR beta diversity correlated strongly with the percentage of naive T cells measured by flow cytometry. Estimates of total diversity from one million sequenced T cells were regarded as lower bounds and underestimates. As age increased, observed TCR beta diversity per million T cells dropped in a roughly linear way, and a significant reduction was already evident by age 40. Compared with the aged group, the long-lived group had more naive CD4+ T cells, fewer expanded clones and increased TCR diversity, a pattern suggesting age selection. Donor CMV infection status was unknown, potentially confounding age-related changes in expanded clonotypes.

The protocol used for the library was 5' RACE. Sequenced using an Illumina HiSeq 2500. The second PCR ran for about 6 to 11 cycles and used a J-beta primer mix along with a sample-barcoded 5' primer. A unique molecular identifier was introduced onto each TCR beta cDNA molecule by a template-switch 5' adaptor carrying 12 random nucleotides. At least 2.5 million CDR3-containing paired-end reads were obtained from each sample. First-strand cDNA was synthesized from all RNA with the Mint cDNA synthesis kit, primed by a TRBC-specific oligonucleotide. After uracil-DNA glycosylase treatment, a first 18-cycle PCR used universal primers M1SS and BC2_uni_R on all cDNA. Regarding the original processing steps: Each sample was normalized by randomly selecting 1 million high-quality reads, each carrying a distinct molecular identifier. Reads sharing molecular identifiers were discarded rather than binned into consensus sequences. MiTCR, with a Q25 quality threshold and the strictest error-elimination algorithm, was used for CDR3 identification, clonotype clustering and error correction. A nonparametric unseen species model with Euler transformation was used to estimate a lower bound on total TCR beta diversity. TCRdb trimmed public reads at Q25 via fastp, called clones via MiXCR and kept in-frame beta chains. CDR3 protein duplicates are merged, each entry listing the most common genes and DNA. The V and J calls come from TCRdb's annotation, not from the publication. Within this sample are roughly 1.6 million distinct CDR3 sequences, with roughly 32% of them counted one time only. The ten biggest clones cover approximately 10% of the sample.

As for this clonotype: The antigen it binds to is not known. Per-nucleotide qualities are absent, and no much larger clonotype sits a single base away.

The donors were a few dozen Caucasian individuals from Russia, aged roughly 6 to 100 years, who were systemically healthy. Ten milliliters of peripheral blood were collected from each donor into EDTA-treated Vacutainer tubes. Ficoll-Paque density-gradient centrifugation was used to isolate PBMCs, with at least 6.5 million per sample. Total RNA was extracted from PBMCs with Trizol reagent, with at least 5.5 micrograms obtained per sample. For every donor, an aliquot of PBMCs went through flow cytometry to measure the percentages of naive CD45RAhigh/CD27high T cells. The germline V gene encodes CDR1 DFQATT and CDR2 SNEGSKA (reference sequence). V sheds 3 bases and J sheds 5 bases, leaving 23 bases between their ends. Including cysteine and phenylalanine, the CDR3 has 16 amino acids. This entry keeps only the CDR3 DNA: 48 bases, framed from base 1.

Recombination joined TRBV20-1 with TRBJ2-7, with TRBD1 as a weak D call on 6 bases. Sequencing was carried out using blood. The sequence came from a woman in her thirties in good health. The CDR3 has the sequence CSARVSSEQGVDEQYF. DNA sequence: TGCAGTGCTAGGGTCTCCTCCGAACAGGGAGTCGACGAGCAGTACTTC.